This record concerns one T cell receptor (beta chain) sequence. A quantity of about 0.5 to 1 ug RNA underwent reverse transcription using random hexamers. TCRdb re-analysed the immunoSEQ multiplex PCR reads in MiXCR, keeping a single row per CDR3 protein. Of about 120,000 distinct CDR3 sequences in the sample, 96% were seen once. These data originate in a study of CD8 T cells in Susac syndrome. The ends were cut back, 0 bases at V and 7 bases at J, with 15 bases in the middle. Germline lookup yields CDR1 SGDLS and CDR2 YYNGEE. The CDR3 length is 15 residues. V gene TRBV9 combines with J gene TRBJ2-3; D unresolved. Sequenced: CD4+ T cells from PBMCs. This TCR was sampled from a human donor with Susac syndrome. CDR3 loop: CASSVGGINSHTQYF. CDR3 in DNA: TGTGCCAGCAGCGTAGGTGGGATCAATTCTCATACGCAGTATTTT. Drawing the rest from reference TRBV9 and TRBJ2-3, the complete variable domain is DSGVTQTPKHLITATGQRVTLRCSPRSGDLSVYWYQQSLDQGLQFLIQYYNGEERAKGNILERFSAQQFPDLHSELNLSSLELGDSALYFCASSVGGINSHTQYFGPGTRLTVL.